This TCR beta chain is drawn from a study of blood T cell repertoires in COVID-19. Study details: Samples came from the United States, Italy and Spain, spanning acute and convalescent COVID-19. In each case, the material was cDNA or gDNA derived from T cells, B-cell-depleted T cells, or PBMCs.

A Seattle source enrolled patients during active infection and followed them longitudinally. V trimming: 0 bases; J trimming: 6 bases; junction bases outside the gene matches: 6. CDR3 size: 16 residues. Per the germline V gene, CDR1 is LNHNV and CDR2 is YYDKDF (reference sequence). Source study methods: Using reference gene primer amplification, nucleated cell counts were estimated. Sequencing used immunoSEQ multiplex PCR; TCRdb keeps in-frame clones, though not all of them. Clone size and V and J calls were adopted from that table, with D and trimming inferred from the DNA. The sample consists of a few hundred thousand clones, around 88% of them appearing once.

The origin of this receptor is a woman aged 25 to 39 with COVID-19, enrolled during active disease. What was sequenced was peripheral blood. This chain uses TRBV15 with TRBJ2-1; 9 bases are shared with TRBD2. As DNA, the CDR3 is TGTGCCACCAGCAGAGATCGGACTAGCGTGGGCAATGAGCAGTTCTTC. Encoded protein: CATSRDRTSVGNEQFF. Full variable domain (rest looked up from reference TRBV15 and TRBJ2-1): DAMVIQNPRYQVTQFGKPVTLSCSQTLNHNVMYWYQQKSSQAPKLLFHYYDKDFNNEADTPDNFQSRRPNTSFCFLDIRSPGLGDTAMYLCATSRDRTSVGNEQFFGPGTRLTVL.